Listed below are T cell receptor beta chains from one sample, sequenced in a study of cytomegalovirus exposure and HLA in healthy donors. Generated by immunoSEQ multiplex PCR, the TCRdb table keeps only in-frame clones and is missing some. This sample has roughly 120,000 clones, with 75% to 90% found just once. Sample: PBMCs. The receptors were sampled from a man aged 30 to 39 in good health and CMV-seronegative. Each CDR3 is given with its conserved first and last residue. The D gene is left open where the match is weak. Rows may omit the clone size; those that give it use once, few, many or a size class.

size: NA; J: TRBJ2-7; D: NA; V: TRBV19; DNA: TGTGCCAGTAGTATAGGATGGACCCCGGGAGAGCAGTACTTC; CDR3: CASSIGWTPGEQYF
size: NA; J: TRBJ1-5; D: NA; V: TRBV18; DNA: TGTGCCAGCTCACCGACAGGTCTTAGCAATCAGCCCCAGCATTTT; CDR3: CASSPTGLSNQPQHF
size: few; J: TRBJ1-1; D: NA; V: TRBV7-2; DNA: TGTGCCAGCAGCTCCGTTACAGGGAACACTGAAGCTTTCTTT; CDR3: CASSSVTGNTEAFF
size: NA; J: TRBJ1-1; D: TRBD1; V: TRBV28; DNA: TGTGCCAGCAGTGCTACAGGGGTATCCGAAGCTTTCTTT; CDR3: CASSATGVSEAFF
size: NA; J: TRBJ2-7; D: TRBD2; V: TRBV5-1; DNA: TGCGCCAGCAGCTTGGTGGGGACTATTTACGAGCAGTACTTC; CDR3: CASSLVGTIYEQYF
size: NA; J: TRBJ2-7; D: TRBD2; V: TRBV9; DNA: TGTGCCAGCAGCGCCACTCGGGCTAGCGGGACCACTCGGAGCTACTACGAGCAGTACTTC; CDR3: CASSATRASGTTRSYYEQYF
size: NA; J: TRBJ1-2; D: NA; V: TRBV7-9; DNA: TGTGCCAGCAGCTTAGTGGCAGGGAACTATGGCTACACCTTC; CDR3: CASSLVAGNYGYTF
size: NA; J: TRBJ1-4; D: TRBD1; V: TRBV5-1; DNA: TGCGCCAGCAGCTTTTCCGGGACAGGGGATGAAAAACTGTTTTTT; CDR3: CASSFSGTGDEKLFF
size: NA; J: TRBJ1-2; D: TRBD1; V: TRBV6-1; DNA: TGTGCCAGCAGCGCTACCGGGACAGGGAGCGGCTACACCTTC; CDR3: CASSATGTGSGYTF
size: NA; J: TRBJ1-4; D: NA; V: TRBV25-1; DNA: TGTGCCAGCAGTGATCGGGCAGGGAGGGGAAAACTGTTTTTT; CDR3: CASSDRAGRGKLFF
size: once; J: TRBJ1-4; D: NA; V: TRBV5-4; DNA: TGTGCCAGCAGCTCCCGGGGGACTCATGAAAAACTGTTTTTT; CDR3: CASSSRGTHEKLFF
size: NA; J: TRBJ1-5; D: TRBD1; V: TRBV4-3; DNA: TGCGCCAGCAGCCAAGGGGACAGTTATCAGCCCCAGAATTTT; CDR3: CASSQGDSYQPQNF
size: few; J: TRBJ1-1; D: NA; V: TRBV2; DNA: TGTGCCAGCAGTGGACTTGGCGGAGCTTTCTTT; CDR3: CASSGLGGAFF
size: NA; J: TRBJ2-1; D: NA; V: TRBV7-2; DNA: TGTGCCAGCACCTCACTTGCTAGCAGCTACAATGAGCAGTTCTTC; CDR3: CASTSLASSYNEQFF
size: NA; J: TRBJ1-4; D: NA; V: TRBV5-1; DNA: TGCGCCAGCAGCCTGGGGGGGGTGCGTCTTAATGAAAAACTGTTTTTT; CDR3: CASSLGGVRLNEKLFF
size: NA; J: TRBJ2-7; D: NA; V: TRBV7-9; DNA: TGTGCCAGCAGCCTTGTAGATCCTCGGTACGAGCAGTACTTC; CDR3: CASSLVDPRYEQYF
size: NA; J: TRBJ1-2; D: NA; V: TRBV5-4; DNA: TGTGCCAGCAGCTTGGTATCGGTGGGCTACACCTTC; CDR3: CASSLVSVGYTF
size: NA; J: TRBJ2-7; D: NA; V: TRBV19; DNA: TGTGCCAGTAATGAGGGGGCGGGAGAGCAGTACTTC; CDR3: CASNEGAGEQYF
size: NA; J: TRBJ1-2; D: TRBD1; V: TRBV11-2; DNA: TGTGCCAGCAGCTTTCAGGGGGCGAACTATGGCTACACCTTC; CDR3: CASSFQGANYGYTF
size: NA; J: TRBJ2-1; D: NA; V: TRBV5-6; DNA: TGTGCCAGCAGCTTGGTCGTCCGGAGGGAGGTGTTCTACAATGAGCAGTTCTTC; CDR3: CASSLVVRREVFYNEQFF
size: NA; J: TRBJ1-1; D: NA; V: TRBV9; DNA: TGTGCCAGCAGCGTAGACTTCCGGGGGGATACTGAAGCTTTCTTT; CDR3: CASSVDFRGDTEAFF
size: NA; J: TRBJ1-5; D: NA; V: TRBV2; DNA: TGTGCCAGCAGACCACAGAGCTATAGCAATCAGCCCCAGCATTTT; CDR3: CASRPQSYSNQPQHF
size: once; J: TRBJ2-7; D: TRBD1; V: TRBV7-9; DNA: TGTGCCAGCAGCTTAGCCGGGGACAGGGTCTACGAGCAGTACTTC; CDR3: CASSLAGDRVYEQYF
size: NA; J: TRBJ2-7; D: NA; V: TRBV30; DNA: TGTGCCTGGAGTGTTCACTACCCCTCCTACGAGCAGTACTTC; CDR3: CAWSVHYPSYEQYF
size: NA; J: TRBJ2-7; D: TRBD1; V: TRBV4-1; DNA: TGCGCCAGCAGCCAAGCACAGGGGGTTTACGAGCAGTACTTC; CDR3: CASSQAQGVYEQYF
size: NA; J: TRBJ2-1; D: TRBD2; V: TRBV7-9; DNA: TGTGCCAGCAGCTCATGGACTAGCGGGAGCTCCTACAATGAGCAGTTCTTC; CDR3: CASSSWTSGSSYNEQFF
size: NA; J: TRBJ2-5; D: NA; V: TRBV27; DNA: TGTGCCAGCAGTTTCCTAGGTCTGACTAAAGAGACCCAGTACTTC; CDR3: CASSFLGLTKETQYF
size: NA; J: TRBJ2-7; D: NA; V: TRBV19; DNA: TGTGCCAGTAGTAACCAGGGGGGTCACGGAGTCTACGAGCAGTACTTC; CDR3: CASSNQGGHGVYEQYF
size: NA; J: TRBJ1-2; D: TRBD1; V: TRBV7-9; DNA: TGTGCCAGCAGCTTAGAGCCCGGGACAGGGGATGGCTACACCTTC; CDR3: CASSLEPGTGDGYTF
size: NA; J: TRBJ2-1; D: TRBD2; V: TRBV4-2; DNA: TGTGCCAGCAGCTTCCTAGCGGACCTCTACAATGAGCAGTTCTTC; CDR3: CASSFLADLYNEQFF
size: NA; J: TRBJ2-1; D: NA; V: TRBV6-1; DNA: TGTGCCAGCAGCTATGGAGGTGAGCAGTTCTTC; CDR3: CASSYGGEQFF
size: NA; J: TRBJ1-5; D: NA; V: TRBV19; DNA: TGTGCCAGTAGTATGTTCGTCTTGTCAGAACACAATCAGCCCCAGCATTTT; CDR3: CASSMFVLSEHNQPQHF
size: NA; J: TRBJ2-2; D: TRBD2; V: TRBV7-7; DNA: TGTGCCAGCAGCTTAGAAAAAATAGCGGGATCCGGGGAGCTGTTTTTT; CDR3: CASSLEKIAGSGELFF
size: NA; J: TRBJ1-2; D: NA; V: TRBV7-9; DNA: TGTGCCAGCAGCTCGACAGGCCGCGGCTATGGCTACACCTTC; CDR3: CASSSTGRGYGYTF
size: NA; J: TRBJ1-1; D: NA; V: TRBV28; DNA: TGTGCCAGCAGTTTGAGAGGCAGGGATACTGAAGCTTTCTTT; CDR3: CASSLRGRDTEAFF
size: NA; J: TRBJ1-5; D: NA; V: TRBV7-9; DNA: TGTGCCAGCAGCCGGGAGAACCAGCCCCAGCATTTT; CDR3: CASSRENQPQHF